This T cell receptor beta chain was observed in a study of T cell repertoires in cytomegalovirus infection. The CDR3 has 15 amino acids. Germline V gene lookup returns CDR1 DFQATT and CDR2 SNEGSKA (reference sequence). Trimming pared 0 bases from V and 4 bases from J, leaving 13 bases between. TCRdb processed the reads anew with MiXCR; each CDR3 protein has one entry. The sample lists approximately 140,000 distinct CDR3 sequences, roughly 8.2% occurring once. Sequenced material: PBMCs. The TCR was taken from a human donor in good health (CMV status not recorded). Some clones in this sample may be carry-over from other donors' samples. The rearrangement links TRBV20-1 to TRBJ2-1; D is undetermined. The chain's CDR3 is CSAREKALPYNEQFF. Written as DNA, the CDR3 is TGCAGTGCTAGAGAGAAGGCCCTACCTTACAATGAGCAGTTCTTC.